Included here is one TCR beta chain sequence, with context. Its specificity is not known. The sample belongs to a study of blood T cells in healthy people across ages. Study outcomes and limitations: In older individuals, TCR beta diversity per million T cells was lower, falling roughly linearly with age.

The germline V gene has CDR1 DFQATT and CDR2 SNEGSKA (reference sequence). Trimming removed 0 bases from V and 14 bases from J, with 11 bases in between. This CDR3 is built from 11 residues. It was with a sample-barcoded 5' primer and a J-beta primer mix that a second PCR of roughly 6 to 12 cycles was run. MiXCR, applied by TCRdb to the 5' RACE reads, yields one record per CDR3 protein. This table holds around 750,000 distinct CDR3 sequences, about 55% found once. Sequenced input: blood. V usage is TRBV20-1 and J usage is TRBJ2-4, with TRBD2 as a possible D gene (5 bases). This clonotype was obtained from a man older than 75 in good health. Here the CDR3 DNA reads TGCAGTGCTAGAGAGTTAGGGCGGGAGTACTTC. Its translation: CSARELGREYF.